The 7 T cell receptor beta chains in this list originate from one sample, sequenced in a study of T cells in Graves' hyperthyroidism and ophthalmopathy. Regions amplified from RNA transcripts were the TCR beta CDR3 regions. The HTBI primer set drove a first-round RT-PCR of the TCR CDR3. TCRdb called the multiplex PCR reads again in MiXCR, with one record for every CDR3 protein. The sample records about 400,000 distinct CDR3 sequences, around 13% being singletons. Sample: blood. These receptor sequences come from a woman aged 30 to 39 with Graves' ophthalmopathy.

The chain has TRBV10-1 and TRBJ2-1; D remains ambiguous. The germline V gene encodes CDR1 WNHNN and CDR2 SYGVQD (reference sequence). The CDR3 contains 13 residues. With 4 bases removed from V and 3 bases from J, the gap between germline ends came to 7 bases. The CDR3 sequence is CASSAQIYNEQFF. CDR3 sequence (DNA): TGCGCCAGCAGTGCACAGATCTACAATGAGCAGTTCTTC.

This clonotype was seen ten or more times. CDR3 sequence: CASRADRGGDQPQHF. In DNA, the CDR3 is TGTGCCAGTAGAGCTGACAGGGGTGGTGATCAGCCCCAGCATTTT. The chain links TRBV19 to TRBJ1-5; 8 bases line up with TRBD1. The CDR3 has 15 amino acids. Germline V gene sequence: CDR1 LNHDA, CDR2 SQIVND (reference sequence). Trimming cost V 6 bases and J 5 bases; bases outside gene matches: 9.

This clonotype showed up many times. CDR3 loop: CASSWGGITDTQYF. The CDR3 DNA is TGTGCCAGCAGCTGGGGAGGGATCACAGATACGCAGTATTTT. The genes are TRBV11-3 and TRBJ2-3, with 7 bases matching TRBD2. Germline V lookup: CDR1 SGHNT, CDR2 YENEEA. There are 14 residues in the CDR3. V was clipped by 4 bases and J by 2 bases; unmatched bases: 3. The full variable domain, completed using reference TRBV11-3 and TRBJ2-3, is EAGVVQSPRYKIIEKKQPVAFWCNPISGHNTLYWYLQNLGQGPELLIRYENEEAVDDSQLPKDRFSAERLKGVDSTLKIQPAELGDSAVYLCASSWGGITDTQYFGPGTRLTVL.

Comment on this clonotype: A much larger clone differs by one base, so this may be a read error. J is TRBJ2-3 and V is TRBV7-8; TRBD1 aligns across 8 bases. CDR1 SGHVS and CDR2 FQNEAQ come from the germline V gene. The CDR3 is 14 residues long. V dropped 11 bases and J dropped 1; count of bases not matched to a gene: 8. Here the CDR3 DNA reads TGTGCCTGCTTTGGACAGGGTGGCACAGATACGCAGTATTTT. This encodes CACFGQGGTDTQYF.

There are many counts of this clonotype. CDR3 loop: CASSPLAGPGTDTQYF. CDR3 nucleotides: TGTGCCAGCAGCCCTTTAGCGGGCCCCGGGACAGATACGCAGTATTTT. The chain carries TRBV7-3 and TRBJ2-3, with 7 bases identical to TRBD2. This CDR3 comprises 16 residues. Germline trimming cut 5 bases from V and 3 bases from J; bases unmatched to any gene: 11. Per germline, CDR1 SGHTA and CDR2 FQGTGA.

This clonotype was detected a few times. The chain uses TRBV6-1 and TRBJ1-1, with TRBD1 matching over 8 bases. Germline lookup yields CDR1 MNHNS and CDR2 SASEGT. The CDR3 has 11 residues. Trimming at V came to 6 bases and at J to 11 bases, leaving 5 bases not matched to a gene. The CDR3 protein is CASSLGQGAFF. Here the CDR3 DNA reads TGTGCCAGCAGCCTCGGACAGGGCGCTTTCTTT.

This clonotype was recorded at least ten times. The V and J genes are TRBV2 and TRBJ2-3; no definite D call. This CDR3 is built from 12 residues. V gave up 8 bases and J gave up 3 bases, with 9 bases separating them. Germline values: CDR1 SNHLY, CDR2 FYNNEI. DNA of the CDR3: TGTGCCAGCCTACCTCGGACAGATACGCAGTATTTT. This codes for CASLPRTDTQYF.